These 14 T cell receptor beta chains originate from one sample sequenced in a study of breast tumors, draining lymph nodes, adjacent tissues. Axillary draining lymph nodes of breast cancer patients supplied the node samples. One entry per CDR3 protein results from TCRdb running MiXCR on the multiplex PCR reads. The sample carries fewer than 250,000 distinct CDR3 sequences, 32% recorded once. The sequencing sample was made of axillary lymph node tissue. The receptor set was obtained from a female donor with breast cancer. Some clones in this sample may be carry-over from other donors' samples.

This clonotype was picked up many times. The chain combines TRBV7-2 with TRBJ2-5, with D perhaps TRBD2 (7 bases). Deletions cut 5 bases from V and 5 bases from J, with 18 bases between. The CDR3 loop spans 15 amino acids. CDR1 and CDR2 (germline): SGHTA, FQGNSA. CDR3 bases: TGTGCCAGCAGCCAGGGGCGGGAGATGTGGGAGACCCAGTACTTC. The encoded protein is CASSQGREMWETQYF.

This clonotype was detected once. As the CDR3 is not closed by the conserved phenylalanine or tryptophan, this likely results from a read error. J is TRBJ1-2 and V is TRBV19; D is unresolved. This CDR3 is built from 15 residues. The germline CDR1 and CDR2 sequences are LNHDA and SQIVND (reference sequence). Trimming pared 6 bases from V and 0 bases from J, leaving 14 bases between. DNA of the CDR3: TGTGCCAGTAGGACTGCCGCGGGTGCTAACTATGGCTACACCTCC. This sequence encodes CASRTAAGANYGYTS.

The sample holds many counts of this clonotype. V and J are TRBV6-1 and TRBJ2-7, with D perhaps matching TRBD2 (6 bases). The CDR3 has 12 residues. Germline-derived CDR1 and CDR2 are MNHNS and SASEGT. V lost 10 bases and J 2 bases, leaving 12 bases between the germline ends. CDR3 region: CAIKGLAYEQYF. The CDR3 nucleotides read TGTGCCATCAAGGGACTGGCCTACGAGCAGTACTTC.

V usage is TRBV28 and J usage is TRBJ1-2, with D perhaps matching TRBD1 (6 bases). The CDR3 contains 14 residues. The germline V gene has CDR1 MDHEN and CDR2 SYDVKM. V was clipped by 6 bases and J by 0 bases, with 11 bases between them. As DNA, the CDR3 is TGTGCCAGCAGATCCGGGGGGCCTAACTATGGCTACACCTTC. Amino acid sequence: CASRSGGPNYGYTF.

Concerning this clonotype: A read error may account for a junction end that differs from germline. The chain links TRBV7-3 to TRBJ2-1; a possible D gene is TRBD1 (6 bases). Per the germline V gene, CDR1 is SGHTA and CDR2 is FQGTGA. CDR3 length equals 11 residues. The CDR3 coding sequence is TGTGCCAGCAGCCGGGACAAGGAGCGGTTCTTC. Translating gives CASSRDKERFF.

On this clonotype itself: A read error is likely, as this CDR3 ends without the conserved phenylalanine or tryptophan. The V gene is TRBV30, the J gene TRBJ1-2; D is uncertain. This CDR3 has 13 amino acids. Germline lookup yields CDR1 GTSNPN and CDR2 SVGIG (reference sequence). V gave up 2 bases and J gave up 4 bases, with 11 bases separating them. CDR3: CAWSTGGPYGYTS. CDR3 in DNA: TGTGCCTGGAGTACGGGCGGACCCTATGGCTACACCTCC.

This clonotype was recorded at least ten times. The genes are TRBV5-1 and TRBJ2-1; D is possibly TRBD2 (5 bases). Germline V gene sequence: CDR1 SGHRS, CDR2 YFSETQ. The CDR3 length is 13 residues. The V and J ends lost 1 base and 8 bases respectively, with 10 bases between them. In nucleotides, the CDR3 is TGCGCCAGCAGCTTGACCGGGAATCATGAGCAGTTCTTC. Residues: CASSLTGNHEQFF.

This clonotype was counted many times. This sequence joins TRBV5-1 and TRBJ1-4; D is possibly TRBD1 (5 bases). This CDR3 is 16 amino acids long. Germline-derived CDR1 and CDR2 are SGHRS and YFSETQ. Trimming removed 4 bases from V and 5 bases from J, with 18 bases in between. CDR3 loop: CASSTTPPGQNEKLFF. In nucleotides, the CDR3 is TGCGCCAGCAGCACTACCCCGCCGGGGCAGAATGAAAAACTGTTTTTT.

The table lists this clonotype with many counts. The rearrangement uses TRBV2 and TRBJ1-2; possible D gene TRBD1, 5 bases. V was cut by 5 bases and J by 9 bases, with 7 bases left in between. CDR1 SNHLY and CDR2 FYNNEI come from the germline V gene. The CDR3 totals 10 residues. The CDR3 DNA sequence: TGTGCCAGCAGTCGACAGAGCTACACCTTC. Amino acid sequence: CASSRQSYTF.

This clonotype appeared a single time. V and J are TRBV10-3 and TRBJ2-5; either TRBD1 or TRBD2 may fit D (5 bases each). The V gene's germline CDR1 is ENHRY and CDR2 SYGVKD. The CDR3 runs to 16 residues. V was trimmed by 5 bases and J by 3 bases, leaving 19 bases between them. The CDR3 protein is CAISPGTGGGEETQYF. In DNA form, the CDR3 reads TGTGCCATCAGTCCCGGGACGGGTGGGGGTGAAGAGACCCAGTACTTC.

This clonotype was seen repeatedly, ten times or more. The chain employs TRBV6-6 and TRBJ1-2; no reliable D call. CDR1 is MNHNY and CDR2 is SVGAGI in the germline V gene (reference sequence). V was cut by 9 bases and J by 8 bases, with 16 bases left in between. The CDR3 covers 12 residues. In DNA, the CDR3 is TGTGCCAGTCAAAGTGGCGGAGCCGGCTACACCTTC. It encodes CASQSGGAGYTF.

A remark on this clonotype: This may arise from a read error, as a much more abundant clone is one base away. The chain uses TRBV7-9 and TRBJ2-4; 7 bases fit TRBD1. There are 15 residues in the CDR3. Germline V gene lookup returns CDR1 SEHNR and CDR2 FQNEAQ (reference sequence). The chain's CDR3 is CANSLGGTAKNIQYF. CDR3 DNA sequence: TGTGCCAACAGCTTAGGGGGCACAGCCAAAAACATTCAGTACTTC.

In its sample, this clonotype was seen many times. The rearrangement links TRBV5-6 to TRBJ1-4; TRBD1 aligns across 10 bases. J lost 4 bases, V lost 4 bases, and 10 bases had no gene match. The CDR3 is 17 amino acids. Germline V gene data show CDR1 as SGHDT and CDR2 as YYEEEE. The CDR3, as DNA: TGTGCCAGCAGCCATCTTTACGGGACAGGGGATAATGAAAAACTGTTTTTT. This translates into CASSHLYGTGDNEKLFF.

This clonotype occurred many times. V usage is TRBV5-1 and J usage is TRBJ2-7; possible D gene TRBD2, 6 bases. V was cut by 3 bases and J by 0 bases, with 10 bases left in between. Per the germline V gene, CDR1 is SGHRS and CDR2 is YFSETQ. This CDR3 is 14 amino acids long. In nucleotides, the CDR3 is TGCGCCAGCAGCTCGACGACTAGCTCCTACGAGCAGTACTTC. The encoded protein is CASSSTTSSYEQYF.